This T cell receptor (beta chain) stems from a study of T-cell reconstitution after alpha-beta-depleted transplantation in children. General study findings and limits: By one year post-transplant, T-cell counts and diversity largely arose from T cells that were newly produced. Elevated TCRbeta diversity at day 60 was traced, in some patients, to surviving recipient T cells and thymic progenitors. After transplant, at about two months, alpha-beta T cells were reportedly derived from several hundred expanded graft clones.

This clonotype was recorded a few times. The target antigen is unknown. Unique molecular identifiers were incorporated into the prepared TCRbeta library. TCRdb fed the PCR reads into MiXCR, producing one record per CDR3 protein. The sample shows hundreds of thousands of distinct CDR3 sequences, about an eighth of them seen only once. CDR3 size: 17 residues. The germline CDR1 and CDR2 sequences are LGHNA and YNFKEQ. V lost 1 base and J 1 base, leaving 17 bases between the germline ends. The sequences come from PBMCs, mostly from graft donor cells, collected 360 days after TCRalphabeta/CD19-depleted stem cell transplant. J is TRBJ2-7 and V is TRBV4-2; D assignment may be TRBD1 or TRBD2 (5 bases each). The source of this sequence is a male patient aged 10-17 years who had a stem cell transplant for acute myeloid leukemia, so the T cells may come from the graft donor. CDR3: CASSQGSSGTPSYEQYF. In nucleotides, the CDR3 is TGTGCCAGCAGCCAAGGATCATCCGGGACCCCATCCTACGAGCAGTACTTC.